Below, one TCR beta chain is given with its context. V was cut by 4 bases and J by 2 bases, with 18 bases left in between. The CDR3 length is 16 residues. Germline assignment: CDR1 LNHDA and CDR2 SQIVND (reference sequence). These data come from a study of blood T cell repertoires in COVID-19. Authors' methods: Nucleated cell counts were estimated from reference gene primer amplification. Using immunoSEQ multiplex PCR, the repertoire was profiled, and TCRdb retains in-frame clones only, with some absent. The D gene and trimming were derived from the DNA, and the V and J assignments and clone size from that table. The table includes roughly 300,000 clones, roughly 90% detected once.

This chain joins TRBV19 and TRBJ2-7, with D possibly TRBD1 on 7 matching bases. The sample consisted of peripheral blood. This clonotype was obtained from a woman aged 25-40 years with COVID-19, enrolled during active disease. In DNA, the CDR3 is TGTGCCAGTAGTAGGAGGGCCGGGACAGAAGCCTACGAGCAGTACTTC. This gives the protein CASSRRAGTEAYEQYF. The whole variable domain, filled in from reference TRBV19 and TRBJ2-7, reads DGGITQSPKYLFRKEGQNVTLSCEQNLNHDAMYWYRQDPGQGLRLIYYSQIVNDFQKGDIAEGYSVSREKKESFPLTVTSAQKNPTAFYLCASSRRAGTEAYEQYFGPGTRLTVT.